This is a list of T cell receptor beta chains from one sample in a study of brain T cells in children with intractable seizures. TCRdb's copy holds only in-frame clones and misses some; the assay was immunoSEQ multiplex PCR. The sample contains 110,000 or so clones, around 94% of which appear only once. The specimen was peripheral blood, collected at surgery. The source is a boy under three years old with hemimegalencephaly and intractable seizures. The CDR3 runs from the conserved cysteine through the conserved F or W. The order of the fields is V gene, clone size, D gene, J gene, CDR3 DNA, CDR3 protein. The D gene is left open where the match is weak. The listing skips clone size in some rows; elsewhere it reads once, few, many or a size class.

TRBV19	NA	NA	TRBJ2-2	TGTGCCAGCAGGGGGGGGCTCGGCACCGGGGAGCTGTTTTTT	CASRGGLGTGELFF
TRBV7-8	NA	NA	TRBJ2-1	TGTGCCAGCAGCTTAGTTCCGGGCTACAATGAGCAGTTCTTC	CASSLVPGYNEQFF
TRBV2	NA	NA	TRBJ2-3	TGTGCCCAGGCTCGAAATACGGATACGCAGTATTTT	CAQARNTDTQYF
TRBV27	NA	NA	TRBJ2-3	TGTGCCAGCAGTTTATTGGTTCCGAATTACAGGGGCACAGATACGCAGTATTTT	CASSLLVPNYRGTDTQYF
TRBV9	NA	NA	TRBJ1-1	TGTGCCAGCAGCGTAGGAATGGGGAGCACTGAAGCTTTCTTT	CASSVGMGSTEAFF
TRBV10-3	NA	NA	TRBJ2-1	TGTGCCATCAGTGCCCTGGTGGGACCGGGTGAGCAGTTCTTC	CAISALVGPGEQFF
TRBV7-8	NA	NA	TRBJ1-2	TGTGCCAGCAGCTTAGTAGGGGGGCGCGGCTACACCTTC	CASSLVGGRGYTF
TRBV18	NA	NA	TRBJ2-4	TGTGCCAGCTCTAAACGACCAGAACCAGCCAAAAACATTCAGTACTTC	CASSKRPEPAKNIQYF
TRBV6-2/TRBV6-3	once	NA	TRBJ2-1	TGTGCCAGCAGTTACGGGCCCCGAGACAATGAGCAGTTCTTC	CASSYGPRDNEQFF
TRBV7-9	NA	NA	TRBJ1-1	TGTGCCACCACCGACGGCCGTTCAGAAGCTTTCTTT	CATTDGRSEAFF
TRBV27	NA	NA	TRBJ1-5	TGTGCCAGCAGCGTAGCGGGGAGTAATCAGCCCCAGCATTTT	CASSVAGSNQPQHF
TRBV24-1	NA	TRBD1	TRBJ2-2	TGTGCCACCAGTGCGTCGGACAGGGACACCGGGGAGCTGTTTTTT	CATSASDRDTGELFF
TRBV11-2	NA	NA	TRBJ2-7	TGTGCCAGCAGCTCCGATTACGGGGGCTCCTACGAGCAGTACTTC	CASSSDYGGSYEQYF
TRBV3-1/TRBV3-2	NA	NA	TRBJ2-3	TGTGCCAGCAGCCAAGACCTTATGGGTACGCAGTATTTT	CASSQDLMGTQYF
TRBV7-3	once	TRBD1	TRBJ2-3	TGTGCCAGCAGCCCCGGGACAGCCACAGATACGCAGTATTTT	CASSPGTATDTQYF
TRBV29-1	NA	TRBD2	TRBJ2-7	TGCAGCGTTCCGACTAGCGGAAGTCCCTACGAGCAGTACTTC	CSVPTSGSPYEQYF
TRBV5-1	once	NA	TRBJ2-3	TGCGCCAGCAGCTTGGACAGACTCCCCACAGATACGCAGTATTTT	CASSLDRLPTDTQYF
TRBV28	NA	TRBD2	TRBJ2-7	TGTGCCAGCAGCCCTCGGACAGGGGGACTAGCGGGGTTATCCTACGAGCAGTACTTC	CASSPRTGGLAGLSYEQYF
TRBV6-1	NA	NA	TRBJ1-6	TGTGCCAGCAGTGAACCCCGCCGGGACGGCTATTCACCCCTCCACTTT	CASSEPRRDGYSPLHF
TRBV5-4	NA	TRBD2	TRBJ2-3	TGTGCCAGCAGACCCGGGACTAGCGGGAGCACAGATACGCAGTATTTT	CASRPGTSGSTDTQYF
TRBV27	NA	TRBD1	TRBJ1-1	TGTGCCAAAGAACAGGGGTCAGATGAAGCTTTCTTT	CAKEQGSDEAFF
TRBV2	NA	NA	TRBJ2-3	TGTGCCAGCAGTGCGGGCCCGGTCACAGATACGCAGTATTTT	CASSAGPVTDTQYF
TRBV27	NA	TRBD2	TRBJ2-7	TGTGCCAGCAGGAACTATAGCGGGAGATTCCCTACCGAGCAGTACTTC	CASRNYSGRFPTEQYF
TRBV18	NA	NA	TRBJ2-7	TGTGCCAGCTCACCCCAGGGAACCCTCTACGAGCAGTACTTC	CASSPQGTLYEQYF
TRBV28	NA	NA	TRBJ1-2	TGTGCCAGCGGGGGACCCTATGGCTACACCTTC	CASGGPYGYTF
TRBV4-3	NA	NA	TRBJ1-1	TGCGCCAGCAGCCAAGTACCGGGGATTGAAGCTTTCTTT	CASSQVPGIEAFF
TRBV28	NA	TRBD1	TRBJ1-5	TGTGCCAGCAGAAAAGCAGGGGGAGATCAGCCCCAGCATTTT	CASRKAGGDQPQHF
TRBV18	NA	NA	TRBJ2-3	TGTGCCAGCTCACCAGGAGGGGGGATTAGCACAGATACGCAGTATTTT	CASSPGGGISTDTQYF
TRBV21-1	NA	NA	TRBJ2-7	TGTGCCAGCAGCAAAGCCGGTTTTAGGACCCACGAGCAGTACTTC	CASSKAGFRTHEQYF
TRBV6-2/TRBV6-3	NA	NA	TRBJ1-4	TGTGCCAGCAGTTACTCATCTGGAAATGAAAAACTGTTTTTT	CASSYSSGNEKLFF
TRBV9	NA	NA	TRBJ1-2	TGTGCCAGCAGCGCACAGGGTTGGGGTCTCGGAAACTATGGCTACACCTTC	CASSAQGWGLGNYGYTF
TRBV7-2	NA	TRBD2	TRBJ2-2	TGTGCCAGCAGCCCCGGGACTAGCGGGAGTGTCGGGGAGCTGTTTTTT	CASSPGTSGSVGELFF
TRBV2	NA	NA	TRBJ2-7	TGTGCCAGCAGTGAGCAGTTTTACGAGCAGTACTTC	CASSEQFYEQYF
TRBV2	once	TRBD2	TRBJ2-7	TGTGCCAGCATTGGACTAGCGGAAACCTACGAGCAGTACTTC	CASIGLAETYEQYF
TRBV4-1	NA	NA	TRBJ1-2	TGCGCCAGCAGCCAAGAACAGTCAGGGGACTATGGCTACACCTTC	CASSQEQSGDYGYTF
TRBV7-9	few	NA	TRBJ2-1	TGTGCCAGCAGCACACCGGGACTCCAAGACAATGAGCAGTTCTTC	CASSTPGLQDNEQFF
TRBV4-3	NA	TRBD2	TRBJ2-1	TGCGCCAGCAGCCAAGATCGACTAGCGGGGATCTACAATGAGCAGTTCTTC	CASSQDRLAGIYNEQFF
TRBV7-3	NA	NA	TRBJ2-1	TGTGCCAGCAGCCCGGGGACCGGGAGTAAATTACATGAGCAGTTCTTC	CASSPGTGSKLHEQFF
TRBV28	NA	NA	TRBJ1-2	TGTGCCAGCAGTCCCCGGGCAGACCGGGGCTACACCTTC	CASSPRADRGYTF
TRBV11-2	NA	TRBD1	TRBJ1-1	TGTGCCAGCAGCCTGGGACAGACCTTGAACACTGAAGCTTTCTTT	CASSLGQTLNTEAFF